A selection of T cell receptor beta chains follows, all from one sample in a study of Ad26.COV2.S vaccination and SARS-CoV-2 variants. The table came from immunoSEQ multiplex PCR; TCRdb's copy has only in-frame clones and leaves some out. This sample has some 320,000 clones, with 85% to 90% found just once. The input for sequencing was peripheral blood, taken in a trial of Ad26.COV2.S vaccine versus placebo. Source of these receptors: a person between 18 and 59 years old who received the Ad26.COV2.S COVID-19 vaccine or a placebo. Each CDR3 is given with its conserved first and last residue. Clone size is given for some rows only: seen once, a few or many times, or a class if the clone is expanded.

V gene,clone size,CDR3 protein
TRBV27,-,CASSPPGLQETQYF
TRBV10-3,-,CAISLTGSYGYTF
TRBV7-2,-,CASSLQTGTGYNSPLHF
TRBV27,-,CASSLGTGTNYGYTF
TRBV20-1,once,CSARLYTEAFF
TRBV18,-,CASSPIVTDTQYF
TRBV2,-,CASSWGITEAFF
TRBV5-6,-,CASSSTRDRDVHEQYF
TRBV19,once,CASRLQTSPIYEQYF
TRBV4-2,-,CASSQGQGVYEQYF
TRBV6-5,-,CATGEYSYEQYF
TRBV7-2,-,CASVPEVGNEQFF
TRBV6-2/TRBV6-3,-,CASSYPGQGGVDTEAFF
TRBV6-5,-,CASSYAAPGDIQYF
TRBV11-2,-,CASSSDRGRTEKLFF
TRBV19,-,CASSIQVGVAFF
TRBV9,-,CASSVGRLAGGHLETQYF
TRBV27,-,CASSPRTGHTNYGYTF
TRBV27,-,CASSSSGDRRNTIYF
TRBV20-1,once,CSAGTVYGYTF
TRBV14,-,CASSQDYGELNTEAFF
TRBV27,few,CASSLVARTDTQYF
TRBV7-9,few,CASSSRFDSLGVGDTQYF
TRBV3-1/TRBV3-2,once,CASSQPGQYYSGANVLTF
TRBV7-2,-,CASSLDGGGEETQYF
TRBV4-1,once,CASSYGPGSGNTIYF
TRBV6-4,-,CASSEGVGSSGANVLTF
TRBV3-1/TRBV3-2,once,CASSPGRPQHF
TRBV5-1,once,CASGHYGTPLASGANVLTF
TRBV3-1/TRBV3-2,-,CASSQDCNHGDYGYTF
TRBV19,-,CASSMLGGYGYTF
TRBV12-5,-,CASARQGAATEAFF
TRBV9,once,CASSGLRRDMGNTIYF
TRBV5-8,-,CASLPRVGTEAFF
TRBV4-1,-,CASSQSGTIRETQYF
TRBV6-5,-,CASSRRDRVNTEAFF
TRBV6-1,-,CASSESPGFRQYF